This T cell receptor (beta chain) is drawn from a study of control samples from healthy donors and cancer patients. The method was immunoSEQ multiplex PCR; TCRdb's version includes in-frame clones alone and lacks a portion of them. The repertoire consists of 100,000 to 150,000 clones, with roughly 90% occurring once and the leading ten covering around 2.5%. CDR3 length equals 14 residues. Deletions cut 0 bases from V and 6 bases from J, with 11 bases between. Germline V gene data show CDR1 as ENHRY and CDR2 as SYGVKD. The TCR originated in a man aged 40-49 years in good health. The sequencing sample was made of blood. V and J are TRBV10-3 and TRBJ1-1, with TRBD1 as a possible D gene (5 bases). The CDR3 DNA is TGTGCCATCAGTGAGTCCGCAGGGCGGGCTGAAGCTTTCTTT. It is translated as CAISESAGRAEAFF.